This T cell receptor (beta chain) was recovered during a study of shared clonotypes between healthy human individuals. Study-wide findings and caveats: Blood alone was sampled, and tissue repertoires likely differ.

For this clone: Antigen: not known.

It was across several immunoSEQ plates that each subset's genomic DNA was evenly split. Only in-frame clones appear in the TCRdb table, and some are missing; sequencing was by immunoSEQ multiplex PCR. This table has 450,000 to 500,000 clones, almost 80% appearing once. Germline values: CDR1 SEHNR, CDR2 FQNEAQ (reference sequence). V was trimmed by 2 bases and J by 5 bases, leaving 16 bases between them. The CDR3 length is 16 residues. The chain uses TRBV7-9 and TRBJ2-1; no clear D gene. The sequencing input was PBMCs. The sequence derives from a middle-aged woman in good health. Some clones in this sample may be carry-over from other donors' samples. In DNA, the CDR3 is TGTGCCAGCAGCTTACTTCCCAGGTTGAGTAACAATGAGCAGTTCTTC. Translation gives CASSLLPRLSNNEQFF. The full variable domain, rest sourced from reference TRBV7-9 and TRBJ2-1, is DTGVSQNPRHKITKRGQNVTFRCDPISEHNRLYWYRQTLGQGPEFLTYFQNEAQLEKSRLLSDRFSAERPKGSFSTLEIQRTEQGDSAMYLCASSLLPRLSNNEQFFGPGTRLTVL.